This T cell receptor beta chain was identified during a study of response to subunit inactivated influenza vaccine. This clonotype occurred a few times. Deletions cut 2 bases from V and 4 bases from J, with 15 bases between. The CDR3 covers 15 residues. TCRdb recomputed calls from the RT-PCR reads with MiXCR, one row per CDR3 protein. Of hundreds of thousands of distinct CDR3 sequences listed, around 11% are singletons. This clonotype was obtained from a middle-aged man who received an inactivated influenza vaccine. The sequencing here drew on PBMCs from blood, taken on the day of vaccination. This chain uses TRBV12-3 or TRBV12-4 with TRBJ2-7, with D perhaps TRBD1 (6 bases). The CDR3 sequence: CASSLSPGDRYEQYF. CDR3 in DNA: TGTGCCAGCAGTTTATCCCCAGGGGATAGATACGAGCAGTACTTC.